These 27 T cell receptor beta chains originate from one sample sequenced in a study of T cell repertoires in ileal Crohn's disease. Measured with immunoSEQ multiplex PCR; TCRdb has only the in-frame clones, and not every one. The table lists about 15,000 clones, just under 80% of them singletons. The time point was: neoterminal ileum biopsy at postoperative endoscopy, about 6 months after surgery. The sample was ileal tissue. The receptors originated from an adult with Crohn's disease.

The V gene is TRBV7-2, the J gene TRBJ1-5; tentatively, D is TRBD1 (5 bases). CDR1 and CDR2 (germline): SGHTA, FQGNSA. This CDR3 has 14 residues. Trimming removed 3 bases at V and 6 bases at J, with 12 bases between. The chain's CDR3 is CASSFRVGGQPQHF. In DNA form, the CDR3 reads TGTGCCAGCAGCTTCAGGGTCGGTGGTCAGCCCCAGCATTTT.

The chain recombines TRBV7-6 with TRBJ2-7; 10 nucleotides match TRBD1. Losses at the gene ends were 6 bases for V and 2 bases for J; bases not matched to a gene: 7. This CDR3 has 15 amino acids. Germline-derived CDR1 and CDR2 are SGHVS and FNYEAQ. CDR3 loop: CASSFRDRGPYEQYF. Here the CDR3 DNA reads TGTGCCAGCAGTTTCCGGGACAGGGGCCCCTACGAGCAGTACTTC.

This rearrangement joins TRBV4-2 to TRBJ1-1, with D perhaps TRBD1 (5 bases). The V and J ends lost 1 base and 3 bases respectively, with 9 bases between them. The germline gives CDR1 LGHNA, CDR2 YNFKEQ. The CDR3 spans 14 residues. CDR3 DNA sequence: TGTGCCAGCAGCCAAGGGTACAGGTACACTGAAGCTTTCTTT. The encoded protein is CASSQGYRYTEAFF.

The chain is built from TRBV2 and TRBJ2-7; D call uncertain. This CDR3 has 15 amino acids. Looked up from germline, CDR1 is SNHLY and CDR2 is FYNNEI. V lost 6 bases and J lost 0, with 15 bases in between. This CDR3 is CASSRRLTASYEQYF. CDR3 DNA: TGTGCCAGCAGCCGCCGGCTCACAGCCTCCTACGAGCAGTACTTC.

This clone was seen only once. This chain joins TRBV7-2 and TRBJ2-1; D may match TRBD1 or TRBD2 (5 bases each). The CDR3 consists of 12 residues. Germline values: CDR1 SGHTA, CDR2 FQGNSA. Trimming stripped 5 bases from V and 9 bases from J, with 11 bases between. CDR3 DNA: TGTGCCAGCAGCACCAGTGGGGGTGAGCAGTTCTTC. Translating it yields CASSTSGGEQFF.

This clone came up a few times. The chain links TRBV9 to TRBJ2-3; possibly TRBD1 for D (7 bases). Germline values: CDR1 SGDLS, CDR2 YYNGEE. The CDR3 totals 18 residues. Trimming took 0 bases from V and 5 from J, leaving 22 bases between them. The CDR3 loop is CASSVGRGRGTMQDTQYF. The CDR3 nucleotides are TGTGCCAGCAGCGTAGGTAGGGGGCGGGGTACCATGCAAGATACGCAGTATTTT. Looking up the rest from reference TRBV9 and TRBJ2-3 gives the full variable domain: DSGVTQTPKHLITATGQRVTLRCSPRSGDLSVYWYQQSLDQGLQFLIQYYNGEERAKGNILERFSAQQFPDLHSELNLSSLELGDSALYFCASSVGRGRGTMQDTQYFGPGTRLTVL.

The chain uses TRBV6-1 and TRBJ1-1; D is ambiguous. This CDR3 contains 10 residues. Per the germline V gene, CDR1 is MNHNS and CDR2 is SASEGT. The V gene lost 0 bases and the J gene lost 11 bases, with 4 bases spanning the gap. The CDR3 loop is CASSEAGAFF. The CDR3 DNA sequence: TGTGCCAGCAGTGAAGCGGGGGCTTTCTTT.

The CDR3 sequence: CASSRDPGGYGYTF. The CDR3, as DNA: TGTGCCAGCAGCCGGGACCCCGGAGGGTATGGCTACACCTTC. J is TRBJ1-2 and V is TRBV9, with D tentatively TRBD1 (5 bases). V was trimmed by 4 bases and J by 5 bases, leaving 15 bases between them. The germline CDR1 and CDR2 sequences are SGDLS and YYNGEE. The length of the CDR3 is 14 residues.

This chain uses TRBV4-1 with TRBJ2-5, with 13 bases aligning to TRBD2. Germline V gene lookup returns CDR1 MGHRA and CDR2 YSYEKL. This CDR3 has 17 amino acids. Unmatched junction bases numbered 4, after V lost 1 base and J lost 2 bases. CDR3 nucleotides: TGCGCCAGCAGCCAAGTGGGACTAGCGGGATATCAAGAGACCCAGTACTTC. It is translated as CASSQVGLAGYQETQYF.

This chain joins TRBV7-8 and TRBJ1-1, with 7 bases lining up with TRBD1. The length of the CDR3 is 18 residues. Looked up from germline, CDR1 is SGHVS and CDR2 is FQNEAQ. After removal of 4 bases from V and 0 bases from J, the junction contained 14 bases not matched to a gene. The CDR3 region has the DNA TGTGCCAGCAGCTCAACAGTGTACGCCGGGACAGTGAACACTGAAGCTTTCTTT. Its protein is CASSSTVYAGTVNTEAFF.

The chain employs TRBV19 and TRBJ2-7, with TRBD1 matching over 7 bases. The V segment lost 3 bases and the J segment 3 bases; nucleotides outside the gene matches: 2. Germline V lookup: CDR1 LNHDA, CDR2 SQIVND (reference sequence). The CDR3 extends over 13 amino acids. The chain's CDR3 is CASSMGQIYEQYF. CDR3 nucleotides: TGTGCCAGTAGTATGGGACAGATCTACGAGCAGTACTTC.

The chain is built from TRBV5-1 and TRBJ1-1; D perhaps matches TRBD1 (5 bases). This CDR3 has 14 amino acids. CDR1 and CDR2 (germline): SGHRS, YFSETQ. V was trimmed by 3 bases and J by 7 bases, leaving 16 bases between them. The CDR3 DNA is TGCGCCAGCAGCTCAAGGGGCGCGTTCGGTGAAGCTTTCTTT. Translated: CASSSRGAFGEAFF. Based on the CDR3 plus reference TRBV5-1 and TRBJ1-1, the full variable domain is KAGVTQTPRYLIKTRGQQVTLSCSPISGHRSVSWYQQTPGQGLQFLFEYFSETQRNKGNFPGRFSGRQFSNSRSEMNVSTLELGDSALYLCASSSRGAFGEAFFGQGTRLTVV.

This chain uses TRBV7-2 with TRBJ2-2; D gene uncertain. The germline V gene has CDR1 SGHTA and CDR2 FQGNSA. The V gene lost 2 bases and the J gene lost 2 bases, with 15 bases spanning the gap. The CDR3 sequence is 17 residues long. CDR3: CASSLRFSASNTGELFF. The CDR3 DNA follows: TGTGCCAGCAGCTTACGATTCTCAGCCTCAAACACCGGGGAGCTGTTTTTT.

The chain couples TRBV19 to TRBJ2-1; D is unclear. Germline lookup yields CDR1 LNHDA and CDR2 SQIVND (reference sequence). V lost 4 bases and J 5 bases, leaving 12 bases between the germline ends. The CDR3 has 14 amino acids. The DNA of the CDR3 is TGTGCCAGTAGTACTGCCCAGCAGCACAATGAGCAGTTCTTC. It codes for CASSTAQQHNEQFF.

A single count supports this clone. For the CDR3, the DNA is TGTGCCAGCAGCTTAGCCCACGCCACTGAAGCTTTCTTT. Protein product: CASSLAHATEAFF. V and J are TRBV7-2 and TRBJ1-1; no reliable D call. CDR3 size: 13 residues. CDR1 and CDR2 (germline): SGHTA, FQGNSA. V was pared by 0 bases and J by 4 bases, with 6 bases between.

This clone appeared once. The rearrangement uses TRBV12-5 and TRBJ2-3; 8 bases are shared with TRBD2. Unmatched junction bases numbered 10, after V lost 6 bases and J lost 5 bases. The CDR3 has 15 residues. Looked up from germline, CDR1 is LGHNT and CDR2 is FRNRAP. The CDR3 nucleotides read TGTGCTAGTGGCTCAGCGGGAGTGGGTTTAGATACGCAGTATTTT. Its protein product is CASGSAGVGLDTQYF. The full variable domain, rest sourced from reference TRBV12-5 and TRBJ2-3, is DARVTQTPRHKVTEMGQEVTMRCQPILGHNTVFWYRQTMMQGLELLAYFRNRAPLDDSGMPKDRFSAEMPDATLATLKIQPSEPRDSAVYFCASGSAGVGLDTQYFGPGTRLTVL.

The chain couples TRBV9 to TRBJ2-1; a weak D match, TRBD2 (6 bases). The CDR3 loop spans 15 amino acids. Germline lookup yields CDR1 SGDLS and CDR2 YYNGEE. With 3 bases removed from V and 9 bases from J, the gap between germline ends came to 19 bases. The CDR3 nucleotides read TGTGCCAGCAGCGCCCCGGGACTCACCCGAGGTGAGCAGTTCTTC. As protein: CASSAPGLTRGEQFF.

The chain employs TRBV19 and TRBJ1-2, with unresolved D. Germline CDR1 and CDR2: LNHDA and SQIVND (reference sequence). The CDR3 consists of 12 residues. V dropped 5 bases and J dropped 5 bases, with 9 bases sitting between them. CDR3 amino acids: CASSQVEYGYTF. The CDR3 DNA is TGTGCCAGTAGTCAGGTGGAGTATGGCTACACCTTC.

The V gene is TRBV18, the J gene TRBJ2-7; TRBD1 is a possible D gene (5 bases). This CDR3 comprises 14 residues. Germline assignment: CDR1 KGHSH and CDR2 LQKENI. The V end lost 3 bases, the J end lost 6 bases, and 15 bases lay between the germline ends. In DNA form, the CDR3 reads TGTGCCAGCTCACCGGGGCAGGGTGGGCGCGAGCAGTACTTC. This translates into CASSPGQGGREQYF.

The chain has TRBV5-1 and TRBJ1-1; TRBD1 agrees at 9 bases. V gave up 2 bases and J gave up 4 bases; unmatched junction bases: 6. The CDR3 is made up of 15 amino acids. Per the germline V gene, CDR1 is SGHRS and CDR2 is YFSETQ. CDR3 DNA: TGCGCCAGCAGCTTCATGGGACAGGGATCCACTGAAGCTTTCTTT. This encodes CASSFMGQGSTEAFF.

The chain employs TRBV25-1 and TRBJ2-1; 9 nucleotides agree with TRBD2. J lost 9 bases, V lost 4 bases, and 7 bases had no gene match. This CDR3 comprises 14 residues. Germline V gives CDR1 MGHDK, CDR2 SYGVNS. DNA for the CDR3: TGTGCCAGCAGTGGGCTAGCGGGGAGGGGTGAGCAGTTCTTC. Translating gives CASSGLAGRGEQFF.

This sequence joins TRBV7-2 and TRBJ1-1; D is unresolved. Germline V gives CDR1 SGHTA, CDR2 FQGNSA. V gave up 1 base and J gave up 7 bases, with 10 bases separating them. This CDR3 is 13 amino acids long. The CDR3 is CASSLEYAGEAFF. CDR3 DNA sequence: TGTGCCAGCAGCTTAGAGTATGCAGGTGAAGCTTTCTTT.

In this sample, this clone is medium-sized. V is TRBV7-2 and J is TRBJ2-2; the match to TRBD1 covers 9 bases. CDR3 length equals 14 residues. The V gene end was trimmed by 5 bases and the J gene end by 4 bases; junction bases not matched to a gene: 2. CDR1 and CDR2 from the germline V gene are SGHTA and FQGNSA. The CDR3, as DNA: TGTGCCAGCAGCCCACAGGGGGCCACCGGGGAGCTGTTTTTT. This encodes CASSPQGATGELFF. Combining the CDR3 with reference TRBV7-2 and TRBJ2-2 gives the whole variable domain GAGVSQSPSNKVTEKGKDVELRCDPISGHTALYWYRQSLGQGLEFLIYFQGNSAPDKSGLPSDRFSAERTGGSVSTLTIQRTQQEDSAVYLCASSPQGATGELFFGEGSRLTVL.

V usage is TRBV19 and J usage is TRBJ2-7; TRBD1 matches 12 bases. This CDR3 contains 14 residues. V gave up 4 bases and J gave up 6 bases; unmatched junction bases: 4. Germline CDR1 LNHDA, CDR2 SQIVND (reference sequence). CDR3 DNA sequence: TGTGCCAGTAGTAGCGGGACAGGGGGCTCCGAGCAGTACTTC. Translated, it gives CASSSGTGGSEQYF.

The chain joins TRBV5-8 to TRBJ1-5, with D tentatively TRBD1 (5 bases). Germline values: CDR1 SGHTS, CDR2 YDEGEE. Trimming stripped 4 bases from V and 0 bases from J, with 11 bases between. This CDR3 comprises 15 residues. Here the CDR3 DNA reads TGTGCCAGCAGCCCGGATGGGGCTAGCAATCAGCCCCAGCATTTT. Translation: CASSPDGASNQPQHF. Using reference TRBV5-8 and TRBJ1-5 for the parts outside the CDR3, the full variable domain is EAGVTQSPTHLIKTRGQQATLRCSPISGHTSVYWYQQALGLGLQFLLWYDEGEERNRGNFPPRFSGRQFPNYSSELNVNALELEDSALYLCASSPDGASNQPQHFGDGTRLSIL.

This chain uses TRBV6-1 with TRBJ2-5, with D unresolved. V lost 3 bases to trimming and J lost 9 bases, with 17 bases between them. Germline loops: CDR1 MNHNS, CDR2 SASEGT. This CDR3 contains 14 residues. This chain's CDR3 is CASSDVSVGLAQYF. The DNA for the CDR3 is TGTGCCAGCAGTGACGTGAGCGTCGGGCTGGCCCAGTACTTC.

CDR3 in DNA: TGTGCCAGCAGCCAAGGACATCGGGGGAGGGCCCATGGCTACACCTTC. Translated, it gives CASSQGHRGRAHGYTF. The chain has TRBV14 and TRBJ1-2, with D tentatively TRBD1 (5 bases). This CDR3 spans 16 amino acids. V gave up 1 base and J gave up 6 bases, with 18 bases separating them. From germline, CDR1 is SGHDN and CDR2 FVKESK.